The source of this T cell receptor beta chain is a study of blood T cell repertoires in COVID-19. Assay: immunoSEQ multiplex PCR; the TCRdb copy retains only in-frame clones and omits some. The sample consists of 20,000 to 30,000 clones, roughly nine tenths of them appearing once. This CDR3 comprises 15 residues. V shed 5 bases and J shed 10 bases, with 18 bases lying between them. Germline loops: CDR1 LNHDA, CDR2 SQIVND (reference sequence). The chain uses TRBV19 and TRBJ1-6, with D possibly being TRBD1 (5 bases). The source is a man between 70 and 80 years old with acute or convalescent COVID-19. Sequenced sample: peripheral blood. CDR3 nucleotide sequence: TGTGCCAGTAGTCCCCAGGGTGACGCAAACTCACCCCTCCACTTT. The encoded protein is CASSPQGDANSPLHF.